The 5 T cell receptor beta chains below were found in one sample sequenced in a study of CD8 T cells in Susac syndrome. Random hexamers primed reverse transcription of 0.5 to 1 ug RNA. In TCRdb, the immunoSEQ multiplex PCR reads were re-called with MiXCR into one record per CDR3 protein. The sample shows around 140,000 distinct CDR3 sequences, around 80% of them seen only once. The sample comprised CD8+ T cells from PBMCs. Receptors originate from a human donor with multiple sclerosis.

As DNA, the CDR3 is TGTGCCAGCAGTTTTGGCGGGGTACCGTCGCAGTTCTTC. It codes for CASSFGGVPSQFF. This rearrangement joins TRBV12-3 or TRBV12-4 to TRBJ2-1; the D gene is possibly TRBD2 (6 bases). V was shortened by 3 bases and J by 12 bases, with 15 bases between the two germline ends. CDR3 length equals 13 residues.

CDR3 sequence reads: CASSLTLAGVETQYF. The CDR3 DNA sequence: TGTGCCAGCAGCCTTACACTAGCGGGAGTTGAGACCCAGTACTTC. The gene calls are TRBV27 and TRBJ2-5, with 11 bases lining up with TRBD2. The V gene end was trimmed by 6 bases and the J gene end by 5 bases; junction bases not matched to a gene: 8. The length of the CDR3 is 15 residues. CDR1 is MNHEY, CDR2 SMNVEV, per germline (reference sequence).

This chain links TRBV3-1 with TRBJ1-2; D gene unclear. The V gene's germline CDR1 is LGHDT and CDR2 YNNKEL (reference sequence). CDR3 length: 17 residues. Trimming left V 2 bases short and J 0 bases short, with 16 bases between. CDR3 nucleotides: TGTGCCAGCAGCCAATTTCCAGTTGCGTTGCCTAACTATGGCTACACCTTC. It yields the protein CASSQFPVALPNYGYTF.

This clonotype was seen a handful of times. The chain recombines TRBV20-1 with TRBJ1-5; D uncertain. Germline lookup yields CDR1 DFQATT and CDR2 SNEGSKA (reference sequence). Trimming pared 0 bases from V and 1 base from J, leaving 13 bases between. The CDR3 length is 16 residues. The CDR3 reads CSARDLSGISNQPQHF. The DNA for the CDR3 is TGCAGTGCTAGAGATCTCTCGGGGATAAGCAATCAGCCCCAGCATTTT.

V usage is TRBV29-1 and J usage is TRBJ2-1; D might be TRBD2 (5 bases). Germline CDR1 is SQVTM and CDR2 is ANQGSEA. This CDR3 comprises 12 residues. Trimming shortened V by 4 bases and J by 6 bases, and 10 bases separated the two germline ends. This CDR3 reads CSVGTQGNEQFF. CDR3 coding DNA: TGCAGCGTTGGGACTCAAGGCAATGAGCAGTTCTTC.